The 7 T cell receptor beta chains given below trace back to one sample, sequenced in a study of T cells after yellow fever vaccination. MiXCR, applied by TCRdb to the 5' RACE reads, yields one record per CDR3 protein. Of about 75,000 distinct CDR3 sequences in the sample, roughly 7% were seen once. The source was CD8+ T cells sorted from PBMCs, collected more than 8 days after the first yellow fever vaccination. The receptors originated from a man younger than 35 who received the YFV17D yellow fever vaccine.

The chain uses TRBV9 and TRBJ2-5; 15 bases agree with TRBD2. The germline V gene has CDR1 SGDLS and CDR2 YYNGEE. J lost 5 bases, V lost 4 bases, and 6 bases had no gene match. CDR3 length: 16 amino acids. DNA of the CDR3: TGTGCCAGCAGCCCGGGACTAGCGGGGGGCGGGGAGACCCAGTACTTC. This translates into CASSPGLAGGGETQYF.

This clonotype was counted once. CDR3 sequence (DNA): TGCGCCAGCAGCTTGACAGGGGGCGCGGAGACCCAGTACTTC. Protein: CASSLTGGAETQYF. The chain couples TRBV5-1 to TRBJ2-5; 9 bases line up with TRBD1. CDR1 and CDR2 from the germline V gene are SGHRS and YFSETQ. This CDR3 comprises 14 residues. The ends lost 1 base at V and 5 bases at J; junction bases unmatched: 3.

There are a few counts of this clonotype. The rearrangement joins TRBV5-4 to TRBJ1-2; the D gene is possibly TRBD1 (5 bases). With 1 base removed from V and 4 bases from J, the gap between germline ends came to 14 bases. CDR1 is SGHNT and CDR2 is YYREEE in the germline V gene (reference sequence). The CDR3 spans 15 residues. The DNA for the CDR3 is TGTGCCAGCAGCTTGTTCTGGGGAGGGGTCTATGGCTACACCTTC. Its translation is CASSLFWGGVYGYTF.

This clonotype showed up just a few times. The chain recombines TRBV7-2 with TRBJ2-5, with D unclear. Germline loops: CDR1 SGHTA, CDR2 FQGNSA. This CDR3 is 14 amino acids long. Trimming cost V 1 base and J 5 bases, with 11 bases left between them. CDR3 loop: CASSLVGPWETQYF. The CDR3, as DNA: TGTGCCAGCAGCTTAGTAGGGCCGTGGGAGACCCAGTACTTC.

This clonotype was recorded at least ten times. Germline is not matched at one junction end, which may reflect a read error. V gene TRBV27 combines with J gene TRBJ2-2; D remains ambiguous. Germline CDR1 reads MNHEY; CDR2 reads SMNVEV (reference sequence). This CDR3 has 11 amino acids. The CDR3 bases are TGTGCCAGCAGTTTATCCGGCGAGCTGTTTTTT. Translated, it gives CASSLSGELFF.

This clonotype has at least ten counts. The chain links TRBV9 to TRBJ1-1; 9 positions agree with TRBD1. This CDR3 is 14 amino acids long. Germline V gene sequence: CDR1 SGDLS, CDR2 YYNGEE. V gave up 3 bases and J gave up 3 bases; unmatched junction bases: 3. CDR3 sequence: CASSAGQGHTEAFF. In nucleotides, the CDR3 is TGTGCCAGCAGCGCTGGACAGGGGCACACTGAAGCTTTCTTT.

This clonotype showed up many times. This sequence joins TRBV6-5 and TRBJ2-5, with 12 nucleotides matching TRBD2. Germline V gene data show CDR1 as MNHEY and CDR2 as SVGAGI. The J segment lost 2 bases and the V segment lost 6 bases, leaving 10 bases of the junction unmatched. CDR3 size: 17 residues. The CDR3 DNA sequence: TGTGCCAGCAGATCAAACCTAGCGGGGGGGCTACAAGAGACCCAGTACTTC. It codes for CASRSNLAGGLQETQYF.